This is a list of T cell receptor beta chains from one sample in a study of T-cell reconstitution after alpha-beta-depleted transplantation in children. One entry per CDR3 protein results from TCRdb running MiXCR on the PCR reads. The profile shows 450,000 to 700,000 distinct CDR3 sequences, around 27% of them singletons. The sequencing here drew on PBMCs, taken before TCRalphabeta/CD19-depleted stem cell transplant. The receptors come from a boy in the first two years of life with Wiskott-Aldrich syndrome, due to receive a stem cell transplant. Both conserved end residues are part of each CDR3. The order of the fields is D gene, V gene, clone size, J gene, CDR3 protein, CDR3 DNA. D genes are given only for firm matches. Size values are once, few and many counts, or a class for expanded clones, and some rows have none.

D gene: NA; V gene: TRBV29-1; clone size: NA; J gene: TRBJ1-1; CDR3 protein: CSVLANTEAFF; CDR3 DNA: TGCAGCGTTCTTGCGAACACTGAAGCTTTCTTT
D gene: TRBD1; V gene: TRBV9; clone size: NA; J gene: TRBJ2-7; CDR3 protein: CASSVEPTGDSYEQYF; CDR3 DNA: TGTGCCAGCAGCGTTGAACCCACAGGGGACTCCTACGAGCAGTACTTC
D gene: TRBD1; V gene: TRBV12-5; clone size: few; J gene: TRBJ2-1; CDR3 protein: CASGYRGTEQFF; CDR3 DNA: TGTGCTAGTGGTTACAGGGGGACTGAGCAGTTCTTC
D gene: NA; V gene: TRBV10-3; clone size: NA; J gene: TRBJ2-2; CDR3 protein: CAIGPEIGELFF; CDR3 DNA: TGTGCCATCGGCCCAGAAATCGGGGAGCTGTTTTTT
D gene: TRBD1; V gene: TRBV4-1; clone size: few; J gene: TRBJ1-5; CDR3 protein: CASSPRGIGKGQPQHF; CDR3 DNA: TGCGCCAGCAGCCCCAGGGGGATAGGTAAGGGTCAGCCCCAGCATTTT
D gene: NA; V gene: TRBV29-1; clone size: NA; J gene: TRBJ2-7; CDR3 protein: CSVKQGSTYEQYF; CDR3 DNA: TGCAGCGTAAAACAGGGCTCCACCTACGAGCAGTACTTC
D gene: NA; V gene: TRBV6-1; clone size: NA; J gene: TRBJ1-5; CDR3 protein: CASSESWAYGRQPQHF; CDR3 DNA: TGTGCCAGCAGTGAATCATGGGCCTACGGGCGTCAGCCCCAGCATTTT
D gene: NA; V gene: TRBV7-9; clone size: few; J gene: TRBJ2-3; CDR3 protein: CASSSVYSDTQYF; CDR3 DNA: TGTGCCAGCAGCTCGGTCTACTCCGATACGCAGTATTTT
D gene: NA; V gene: TRBV7-9; clone size: few; J gene: TRBJ1-2; CDR3 protein: CASSLAYGVIYGYTF; CDR3 DNA: TGTGCCAGCAGCTTAGCCTACGGGGTAATCTATGGCTACACCTTC
D gene: TRBD2; V gene: TRBV20-1; clone size: few; J gene: TRBJ2-1; CDR3 protein: CSAVLAGDYNEQFF; CDR3 DNA: TGCAGTGCTGTACTAGCGGGAGATTACAATGAGCAGTTCTTC
D gene: NA; V gene: TRBV20-1; clone size: NA; J gene: TRBJ1-6; CDR3 protein: CSARRGRGYTPLHF; CDR3 DNA: TGCAGTGCTAGAAGGGGACGCGGGTACACCCCTCTCCACTTT
D gene: NA; V gene: TRBV6-1; clone size: NA; J gene: TRBJ2-2; CDR3 protein: CASSRAGGVGSGELFF; CDR3 DNA: TGTGCCAGCAGCCGCGCCGGAGGGGTCGGTTCCGGGGAGCTGTTTTTT
D gene: TRBD2; V gene: TRBV20-1; clone size: NA; J gene: TRBJ2-7; CDR3 protein: CSASIPGGPNEQYF; CDR3 DNA: TGCAGTGCTAGTATCCCGGGAGGGCCTAACGAGCAGTACTTC